This T cell receptor beta chain came from a study of T cell responses to AZD1222 COVID-19 vaccine. Regarding the study as a whole: Repertoires in all cases were sampled only once the peak T cell response had passed. Most donors were white British, females outnumbered males, and clonal diversity was possibly underestimated. The study identified only five or six AZD1222 recipients as seropositive at baseline. Targeting of unmutated variant regions was reportedly seen in nearly half of spike-specific TCRs.

Generated by immunoSEQ multiplex PCR, the TCRdb table keeps only in-frame clones and is missing some. The table records over 120,000 clones, approximately 90% of them present only once. Trimming took 5 bases from V and 1 from J, leaving 6 bases between them. The CDR3 sequence is 13 residues long. In the case of this clone: The antigen is not known.

This chain joins TRBV12-3 or TRBV12-4 and TRBJ1-3; no clear D. This TCR was recovered from an adult who received the AZD1222 COVID-19 vaccine. This specimen was peripheral blood, taken 28 days after the second AZD1222 dose. This chain's CDR3 is CASSRGSGNTIYF. DNA of the CDR3: TGTGCCAGCAGTCGCGGATCTGGAAACACCATATATTTT.